Each of the 25 T cell receptor beta chains below was sequenced from the same sample in a study of cytomegalovirus exposure and HLA in healthy donors (TCRdb year 2017). The library relied on the immunoSEQ multiplex PCR assay. For the multiplex PCR, a mixture combining 60 forward primers for TCR Vbeta segments and 13 reverse primers for TCR Jbeta segments was used. TCRdb stores this immuneACCESS table with in-frame sequences only. Part of the clones is absent; in the studies checked, under half of the shortfall reflects unresolved V genes, and no reason is known for the rest. The sample yields 99,000 or so clones; 70% to 75% were counted once. Of the sample, 1% to 1.5% is held by the ten largest clones. What was sequenced was PBMCs. The receptor source for this set is a man aged 40-49 years in good health and CMV-seronegative.

A single count supports this clone. The V gene is TRBV6-5, the J gene TRBJ1-5, with a possible D match to TRBD1 (6 bases). Germline V gives CDR1 MNHEY, CDR2 SVGAGI. Trimming pared 4 bases from V and 0 bases from J, leaving 10 bases between. The CDR3 loop spans 15 amino acids. The CDR3 coding sequence is TGTGCCAGCAGTTTGGACAGTTATAGCAATCAGCCCCAGCATTTT. Protein sequence: CASSLDSYSNQPQHF.

The V and J genes are TRBV29-1 and TRBJ2-7; TRBD1 aligns across 8 bases. The junction had 15 bases not matched to a gene; V was cut back by 6 bases and J by 5 bases. Germline V gives CDR1 SQVTM, CDR2 ANQGSEA. CDR3 length equals 15 residues. CDR3 DNA: TGCAGCGTGGACCCCGGGACAGGTCGTGTGGACGAGCAGTACTTC. It yields the protein CSVDPGTGRVDEQYF.

V is TRBV5-6 and J is TRBJ1-5; 7 bases fit TRBD1. CDR3 length: 14 residues. V shed 1 base and J 4 bases; nucleotides not matched to a gene: 2. Germline lookup yields CDR1 SGHDT and CDR2 YYEEEE. The CDR3, as DNA: TGTGCCAGCAGCTTGCAGGGGGGAAATCAGCCCCAGCATTTT. This gives the protein CASSLQGGNQPQHF.

This clone was counted a few times. The rearrangement joins TRBV6-5 to TRBJ2-7, with 7 bases matching TRBD2. Unmatched junction bases numbered 7, after V lost 0 bases and J lost 2 bases. There are 16 residues in the CDR3. The germline V gene encodes CDR1 MNHEY and CDR2 SVGAGI. In DNA form, the CDR3 reads TGTGCCAGCAGTTACTCGAGCTCGAGCGGGGCCTACGAGCAGTACTTC. Translated: CASSYSSSSGAYEQYF.

Regarding this clone: Germline is not matched at one junction end, which may reflect a read error. The gene calls are TRBV7-9 and TRBJ2-7; 10 bases align to TRBD1. Germline lookup yields CDR1 SEHNR and CDR2 FQNEAQ (reference sequence). This CDR3 has 14 residues. The CDR3 loop is CSSSPWDRGNEQYF. The DNA of the CDR3 is TGTTCCAGCAGCCCGTGGGACAGGGGTAACGAGCAGTACTTC.

This chain connects TRBV7-9 to TRBJ2-1, with 9 bases that match TRBD1. The germline V gene has CDR1 SEHNR and CDR2 FQNEAQ (reference sequence). This CDR3 has 17 amino acids. J gave up 6 bases and V 3 bases, and 12 bases lay outside the gene matches. CDR3 sequence (DNA): TGTGCCAGCAGCTTTTTTACTTGGGGACAGGGACTCAATGAGCAGTTCTTC. The encoded protein is CASSFFTWGQGLNEQFF.

For this clone: The CDR3 ends on some other residue instead of the conserved phenylalanine or tryptophan, so this is likely a read error. The chain employs TRBV25-1 and TRBJ2-3; D remains ambiguous. Germline lookup yields CDR1 MGHDK and CDR2 SYGVNS. Deletions cut 6 bases from V and 0 bases from J, with 4 bases between. The CDR3 spans 12 residues. CDR3 nucleotide sequence: TGTGCCAGCAGCACTAGCACAGATACGCAGTATCTT. It encodes CASSTSTDTQYL.

This clone was found once. This chain connects TRBV4-2 to TRBJ2-5; D is unclear. Trimming stripped 0 bases from V and 5 bases from J, with 7 bases between. Germline V gene data show CDR1 as LGHNA and CDR2 as YNFKEQ. This CDR3 comprises 13 residues. This CDR3 reads CASSQEMAETQYF. The DNA of the CDR3 is TGTGCCAGCAGCCAAGAAATGGCCGAGACCCAGTACTTC.

V gene TRBV30 combines with J gene TRBJ2-7; D is possibly TRBD2 (7 bases). CDR1 and CDR2 (germline): GTSNPN, SVGIG (reference sequence). Trimming left V 3 bases short and J 4 bases short, with 16 bases between. This CDR3 spans 14 amino acids. CDR3 nucleotide sequence: TGTGCCTGGAGGGTTCGGGGAGGGGGGTACGAGCAGTACTTC. It is translated as CAWRVRGGGYEQYF.

The sample holds one count of this clone. The V and J genes are TRBV28 and TRBJ2-7, with 7 bases lining up with TRBD2. The CDR3 has 15 amino acids. The V segment lost 7 bases and the J segment 2 bases; nucleotides outside the gene matches: 11. Per the germline V gene, CDR1 is MDHEN and CDR2 is SYDVKM. CDR3 sequence (DNA): TGTGCCAGCACCCCTGGGCCTAGCGGCACCTACGAGCAGTACTTC. Translated: CASTPGPSGTYEQYF.

V gene TRBV7-2 combines with J gene TRBJ1-6; unclear D gene. The germline CDR1 and CDR2 sequences are SGHTA and FQGNSA. The CDR3 contains 14 residues. The V end was cut by 3 bases, the J end by 9 bases, with 12 bases between. In DNA, the CDR3 is TGTGCCAGCAGCTTTGCGGATAGGATTTCACCCCTCCACTTT. This sequence encodes CASSFADRISPLHF.

This clone has a handful of counts. This chain uses TRBV7-6 with TRBJ2-7; 9 positions match TRBD1. Germline-derived CDR1 and CDR2 are SGHVS and FNYEAQ. V gave up 5 bases and J gave up 0 bases; unmatched junction bases: 8. The CDR3 sequence is 16 residues long. The CDR3 loop reads CASSRDRVTTSYEQYF. The CDR3 region has the DNA TGTGCCAGCAGCCGGGACAGGGTAACGACCTCCTACGAGCAGTACTTC.

V gene TRBV10-1 combines with J gene TRBJ2-3, with TRBD2 identical over 8 bases. After removal of 10 bases from V and 5 bases from J, the junction contained 5 bases not matched to a gene. The CDR3 is 12 residues long. Germline V gives CDR1 WNHNN, CDR2 SYGVQD (reference sequence). CDR3 sequence reads: CATSTSGDTQYF. The DNA of the CDR3 is TGCGCCACCTCAACTAGCGGAGATACGCAGTATTTT.

J is TRBJ2-1 and V is TRBV29-1; a weak D match, TRBD2 (5 bases). The CDR3 loop spans 16 amino acids. The germline V gene has CDR1 SQVTM and CDR2 ANQGSEA. Trimming took 7 bases from V and 0 from J, leaving 19 bases between them. Here the CDR3 DNA reads TGCAGCGCCCGACTACAAGGAGCCTTCTCCTACAATGAGCAGTTCTTC. Translating gives CSARLQGAFSYNEQFF.

The chain joins TRBV6-5 to TRBJ1-2; tentative D call: TRBD1 (5 bases). In germline, CDR1 is MNHEY, CDR2 SVGAGI. Deletions cut 2 bases from V and 8 bases from J, with 12 bases between. There are 13 residues in the CDR3. CDR3 coding DNA: TGTGCCAGCAGTTACGATAGGGGCGAAGGCTACACCTTC. Residues: CASSYDRGEGYTF.

The rearrangement uses TRBV28 and TRBJ1-2; no clear D. Germline lookup yields CDR1 MDHEN and CDR2 SYDVKM. The CDR3 runs to 11 residues. V was pared by 2 bases and J by 6 bases, with 4 bases between. This chain's CDR3 is CASSLIDGYTF. Written as DNA, the CDR3 is TGTGCCAGCAGTTTAATCGATGGCTACACCTTC.

The chain combines TRBV7-9 with TRBJ2-7; D not resolved. V dropped 1 base and J dropped 6 bases, with 10 bases sitting between them. The CDR3 is 13 amino acids. Germline V lookup: CDR1 SEHNR, CDR2 FQNEAQ (reference sequence). The CDR3 DNA sequence: TGTGCCAGCAGCTTAGAACCGAGTGGCGAGCAGTACTTC. It specifies CASSLEPSGEQYF.

The J gene is TRBJ2-3, the V gene TRBV5-1; no reliable D call. V was shortened by 3 bases and J by 2 bases, with 13 bases between the two germline ends. The CDR3 consists of 15 residues. Per the germline V gene, CDR1 is SGHRS and CDR2 is YFSETQ. CDR3 amino acids: CASSSTPEPTDTQYF. The DNA of the CDR3 is TGCGCCAGCAGCTCGACTCCCGAACCCACAGATACGCAGTATTTT.

This clone has just a few counts. CDR3 in DNA: TGTGCCAGCAGTGATGCGGGGGCCTATGGCTACACCTTC. Translating it yields CASSDAGAYGYTF. This chain uses TRBV2 with TRBJ1-2, with a weak D call TRBD1 (6 bases). Trimming cost V 3 bases and J 4 bases, with 9 bases left between them. The CDR3 spans 13 residues. Germline loops: CDR1 SNHLY, CDR2 FYNNEI.

The rearrangement joins TRBV2 to TRBJ2-3, with no clear D. The CDR3 is 13 residues long. The V gene's germline CDR1 is SNHLY and CDR2 FYNNEI. V was shortened by 6 bases and J by 1 base, with 8 bases between the two germline ends. Written as DNA, the CDR3 is TGTGCCAGCAGAGTCGGAGGCACAGATACGCAGTATTTT. Protein sequence: CASRVGGTDTQYF.

This chain joins TRBV7-9 and TRBJ1-1; 7 bases line up with TRBD1. The CDR3 totals 15 residues. The trim removed 1 base at V and 4 bases at J, leaving 6 bases unmatched. The germline V gene encodes CDR1 SEHNR and CDR2 FQNEAQ (reference sequence). The CDR3 sequence: CASSLDSSGGTEAFF. In DNA, the CDR3 is TGTGCCAGCAGCTTAGACTCCTCAGGGGGCACTGAAGCTTTCTTT.

This sequence joins TRBV9 and TRBJ2-6; D is unclear. Trimming took 4 bases from V and 4 from J, leaving 9 bases between them. There are 14 residues in the CDR3. The germline V gene encodes CDR1 SGDLS and CDR2 YYNGEE. DNA of the CDR3: TGTGCCAGCAGCCCCCGTCCCGGGGCCAACGTCCTGACTTTC. Its protein is CASSPRPGANVLTF.

This clone showed up just a few times. The rearrangement links TRBV5-6 to TRBJ2-5; tentatively, D is TRBD2 (5 bases). This CDR3 region has 15 residues. Germline V gene sequence: CDR1 SGHDT, CDR2 YYEEEE. The germline V and J ends were trimmed by 0 bases and 1 base, with 10 bases remaining between them. The CDR3 nucleotides read TGTGCCAGCAGCTTGGCGAGTAGCGCCCAAGAGACCCAGTACTTC. Translation gives CASSLASSAQETQYF.

The rearrangement joins TRBV29-1 to TRBJ2-1; 13 bases fit TRBD2. The junction had 1 base not matched to a gene; V was cut back by 7 bases and J by 4 bases. The CDR3 has 13 residues. The germline CDR1 and CDR2 sequences are SQVTM and ANQGSEA. The CDR3 sequence is CSAGLAGYNEQFF. In DNA, the CDR3 is TGCAGCGCGGGACTAGCGGGGTACAATGAGCAGTTCTTC.

This clone was observed a few times. This sequence joins TRBV28 and TRBJ2-5; D is perhaps TRBD2 (5 bases). The V end was cut by 4 bases, the J end by 3 bases, with 15 bases between. CDR3 size: 15 residues. CDR1 is MDHEN and CDR2 is SYDVKM in the germline V gene. CDR3 sequence reads: CASSSEREQEETQYF. The CDR3 DNA reads TGTGCCAGCAGTTCCGAAAGGGAGCAAGAAGAGACCCAGTACTTC.